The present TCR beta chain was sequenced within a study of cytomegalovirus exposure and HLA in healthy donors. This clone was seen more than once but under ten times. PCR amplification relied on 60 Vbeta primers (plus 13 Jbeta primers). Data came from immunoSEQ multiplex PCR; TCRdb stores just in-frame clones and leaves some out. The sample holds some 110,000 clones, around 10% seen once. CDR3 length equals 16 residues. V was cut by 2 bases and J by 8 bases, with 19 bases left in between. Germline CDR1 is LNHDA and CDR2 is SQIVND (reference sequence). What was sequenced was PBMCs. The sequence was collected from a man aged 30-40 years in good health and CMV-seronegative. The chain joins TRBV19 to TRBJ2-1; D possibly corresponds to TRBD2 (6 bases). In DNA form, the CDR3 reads TGTGCCAGTAGTATATTGGGACCGGGGGTAGGGGATGAGCAGTTCTTC. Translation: CASSILGPGVGDEQFF.